A selection of T cell receptor beta chains follows, all from one sample in a study of T cell repertoires in ileal Crohn's disease. Produced via immunoSEQ multiplex PCR; TCRdb's table is partial and in-frame only. Of about 3,600 clones listed, less than 75% are singletons. Sequencing input: ileal tissue. These receptors came from an adult with Crohn's disease. Both conserved end residues are part of each CDR3. A clone size is listed for some rows: how often the clone was seen (once, few, many), or a class if it is expanded.

clone_size v_call cdr3_aa
- TRBV5-1 CASSLQGGETQYF
few TRBV21-1 CASTESLRPGEQYF
once TRBV18 CASSPVGGGAGGETQYF
- TRBV29-1 CSVQRLAGVQDEQFF
- TRBV5-8 CASSWRSGTGIDTEAFF
few TRBV7-2 CASSSNRGRETQYF
- TRBV4-1 CASSQDRGRAGYTF
- TRBV6-6 CASSPGQGNYGYTF
- TRBV12-5 CASGQETGVGAFF
- TRBV5-1 CASSTGTGASSPLHF
- TRBV7-6 CASSPDRAASDGYTF
- TRBV5-1 CASSREGPENTEAFF
- TRBV10-3 CAISGPSRETQYF
few TRBV5-1 CASSSQAGAYNEQFF
- TRBV4-2 CASSQFAAGDTDTQYF
- TRBV18 CASSPAGGGNHGYTF
- TRBV5-5 CASSPSGPEETQYF
few TRBV11-2 CASSRLVEQFF
- TRBV7-9 CASSTLGGDQSPLHF
- TRBV5-1 CASSAQGTDSYEQYF
- TRBV19 CASSIMGGVMNTEAFF
few TRBV6-5 CASSYSGALSGNTIYF
- TRBV5-6 CASSLDLVGGGRRDTQYF
- TRBV18 CASSPGTGVETQYF
- TRBV13 CASSLGSSFNDEQFF
few TRBV5-8 CASSFEHNQPQHF
- TRBV28 CATHRGNPYEQYF
- TRBV4-2 CAGREEPTNYGYTF
few TRBV10-3 CATSGQRETEAFF
- TRBV21-1 CASSRQRPNGYTF
- TRBV29-1 CSATGGASDTQYF
- TRBV18 CASSPTARAPDTQYF
- TRBV7-2 CASRREIGTQYF
- TRBV7-6 CASSFSQDSPLHF
- TRBV4-3 CASSQDTGGSYNEQFF
- TRBV6-1 CASSVSYDQPQHF
- TRBV5-4 CASSSRFTQGADTQYF
- TRBV11-1 CASSPQVDTGELFF
- TRBV5-4 CASSLRQGKDTQYF
- TRBV27 CASRTPGQGHGYTF
- TRBV28 CASSLNREQYF
- TRBV27 CASRRTDSNQPQHF
- TRBV4-3 CASSQEMGTRGRDYGYTF
- TRBV27 CASSPRRRGTTDTQYF
- TRBV29-1 CSVSLGSVWSQAAGLTF
- TRBV29-1 CSVDGTGGPGETQYF
- TRBV20-1 CSAERTLTQYF
- TRBV29-1 CSVVWGRGYSPPEQYF
- TRBV4-3 CASSQDLGTRRRMNTEAFF
- TRBV7-9 CASSLGLRAGNTIYF
- TRBV2 CASSPMVAGETQYF
few TRBV7-2 CASSPNRGKETQYF
- TRBV19 CASTPGVRTPLNTGELFF
- TRBV6-1 CASSARGATNTEAFF
few TRBV9 CASSVVGGSYNEQFF